One and the same sample provided the 30 T cell receptor beta chains below, sequenced in a study of shared clonotypes between healthy human individuals. Assay: immunoSEQ multiplex PCR; the TCRdb copy retains only in-frame clones and omits some. The data show about 2 million clones, over 85% seen once. Material for sequencing was naive CD4+ T cells sorted from blood. Sample subset: CD45RA+ positively selected. The source of these receptors is a man between 18 and 35 years old in good health.

The chain links TRBV18 to TRBJ1-1; D gene unclear. CDR3 length equals 14 residues. Germline V gives CDR1 KGHSH, CDR2 LQKENI. V shed 3 bases and J shed 2 bases, with 10 bases lying between them. CDR3 in amino acids: CASSPYGENTEAFF. The CDR3 nucleotides are TGTGCCAGCTCACCGTACGGGGAAAACACTGAAGCTTTCTTT.

The chain recombines TRBV18 with TRBJ1-4, with 7 bases aligning to TRBD1. The V and J ends lost 6 bases and 8 bases, in that order; junction bases with no gene match: 12. The germline V gene encodes CDR1 KGHSH and CDR2 LQKENI. The CDR3 covers 15 residues. The CDR3 protein is CASSRDRGPNEKLFF. The CDR3 nucleotides are TGTGCCAGCTCCCGGGACAGAGGCCCCAACGAAAAACTGTTTTTT.

This chain joins TRBV5-6 and TRBJ2-7; D unclear. Deletions cut 1 base from V and 4 bases from J, with 6 bases between. Germline V gives CDR1 SGHDT, CDR2 YYEEEE. This CDR3 has 12 residues. CDR3 nucleotides: TGTGCCAGCAGCTTGTTTCTTTACGAGCAGTACTTC. Its protein is CASSLFLYEQYF. Together with reference TRBV5-6 and TRBJ2-7, the CDR3 gives the full variable domain: DAGVTQSPTHLIKTRGQQVTLRCSPKSGHDTVSWYQQALGQGPQFIFQYYEEEERQRGNFPDRFSGHQFPNYSSELNVNALLLGDSALYLCASSLFLYEQYFGPGTRLTVT.

The chain joins TRBV9 to TRBJ1-1; D is possibly TRBD1 (5 bases). Per the germline V gene, CDR1 is SGDLS and CDR2 is YYNGEE. CDR3 length: 15 amino acids. V shed 0 bases and J shed 3 bases, with 12 bases lying between them. Written as DNA, the CDR3 is TGTGCCAGCAGCGTAGATGGGGCAGGACACACTGAAGCTTTCTTT. Amino acid sequence: CASSVDGAGHTEAFF.

The V gene is TRBV21-1, the J gene TRBJ2-2. TRBV21-1 is a pseudogene segment. CDR3 length: 17 residues. CDR3 residues: CASSLLLRGCEGGELFF. The DNA for the CDR3 is TGTGCCAGCAGCCTTCTACTGAGGGGATGCGAAGGTGGGGAGCTGTTTTTT.

Points on this clone: The junction and the germline gene differ at one end; a read error may be behind it. This chain connects TRBV7-8 to TRBJ1-2; 8 nucleotides align to TRBD1. The germline V gene has CDR1 SGHVS and CDR2 FQNEAQ. This CDR3 has 13 amino acids. CDR3 nucleotide sequence: TGTGCCAGCAGTTTAGACAGGGGATCTGGCTACACCTTC. Translation gives CASSLDRGSGYTF.

The sample holds one count of this clone. The rearrangement links TRBV10-3 to TRBJ1-4, with D possibly matching TRBD1 (5 bases). V lost 5 bases and J lost 2, with 12 bases in between. The CDR3 is made up of 15 amino acids. Germline V CDR1 and CDR2: ENHRY, SYGVKD. The chain's CDR3 is CAISTGEVTNEKLFF. The CDR3 DNA sequence: TGTGCCATCAGTACGGGGGAGGTGACTAATGAAAAACTGTTTTTT.

A word on this clone: In the same sample, other DNA sequences code for this CDR3. The chain is built from TRBV4-1 and TRBJ2-5, with 9 bases matching TRBD1. V dropped 5 bases and J dropped 4; count of bases not matched to a gene: 5. Germline V CDR1 and CDR2: MGHRA, YSYEKL. This CDR3 spans 14 amino acids. CDR3 DNA sequence: TGCGCCAGCAGCACCCGACAGGGGGGAGAGACCCAGTACTTC. It is translated as CASSTRQGGETQYF.

The CDR3 reads CASSQDEGTDTQYF. In DNA form, the CDR3 reads TGCGCCAGCAGCCAAGATGAGGGCACAGATACGCAGTATTTT. The gene calls are TRBV4-3 and TRBJ2-3; D unclear. V was clipped by 0 bases and J by 1 base, with 5 bases between them. The CDR3 totals 14 residues. CDR1 LGHNA and CDR2 YSLEER come from the germline V gene.

A single count supports this clone. The chain recombines TRBV28 with TRBJ1-1; D ambiguous. The CDR3 is 15 amino acids. From germline, CDR1 is MDHEN and CDR2 SYDVKM. Trimming took off 4 bases at V and 1 base at J, with 13 bases between the two ends. The CDR3 spells CASSYRSPPNTEAFF. The CDR3 nucleotides read TGTGCCAGCAGTTACCGGTCCCCTCCGAACACTGAAGCTTTCTTT.

The rearrangement joins TRBV5-1 to TRBJ2-1; 9 bases agree with TRBD2. The CDR3 has 15 amino acids. V lost 6 bases and J lost 3; bases outside the gene matches: 7. Germline V gene sequence: CDR1 SGHRS, CDR2 YFSETQ. The CDR3 DNA sequence: TGCGCCAGCACCCTAGCGGGGAACAGCTACAATGAGCAGTTCTTC. Amino acids: CASTLAGNSYNEQFF.

This chain uses TRBV7-9 with TRBJ1-4; D gene unclear. Deletions cut 4 bases from V and 7 bases from J, with 13 bases between. Germline-derived CDR1 and CDR2 are SEHNR and FQNEAQ (reference sequence). The CDR3 is made up of 14 amino acids. CDR3 in amino acids: CASSSSGGSEKLFF. CDR3 DNA: TGTGCCAGCAGCTCCTCGGGAGGGAGTGAAAAACTGTTTTTT.

The V and J genes are TRBV7-9 and TRBJ1-2; weak D call: TRBD1 (6 bases). The germline V gene encodes CDR1 SEHNR and CDR2 FQNEAQ (reference sequence). This CDR3 has 18 residues. V lost 5 bases and J lost 2, with 24 bases in between. CDR3 nucleotides: TGTGCCAGCAGCCATACCGGACAGCCGGAACTTACGAACTATGGCTACACCTTC. Translation: CASSHTGQPELTNYGYTF.

The V gene is TRBV7-3, the J gene TRBJ2-3; 9 bases fit TRBD1. The CDR3 length is 14 residues. Germline V gives CDR1 SGHTA, CDR2 FQGTGA. Trimming cost V 5 bases and J 6 bases; bases outside gene matches: 6. The CDR3 nucleotides read TGTGCCAGCAGCCTACAGGGGGCCGGGGATACGCAGTATTTT. Protein: CASSLQGAGDTQYF.

As regards this clone: Other DNA sequences in this specimen translate into the identical CDR3. The V and J genes are TRBV5-1 and TRBJ2-3; D remains ambiguous. V was shortened by 1 base and J by 3 bases, with 6 bases between the two germline ends. CDR3 length: 13 amino acids. Germline loops: CDR1 SGHRS, CDR2 YFSETQ. The CDR3 DNA follows: TGCGCCAGCAGCTTGCAGGTAACAGATACGCAGTATTTT. As protein: CASSLQVTDTQYF.

The rearrangement uses TRBV2 and TRBJ2-4, with 14 nucleotides matching TRBD2. The CDR3 length is 14 residues. Germline CDR1 is SNHLY and CDR2 is FYNNEI. V shed 6 bases, J shed 6 bases, and the junction held 1 base outside the gene matches. This CDR3 reads CASRGLAGGNIQYF. CDR3 nucleotide sequence: TGTGCCAGCAGAGGACTAGCGGGGGGAAACATTCAGTACTTC. Filled out from reference TRBV2 and TRBJ2-4, the complete variable domain reads EPEVTQTPSHQVTQMGQEVILRCVPISNHLYFYWYRQILGQKVEFLVSFYNNEISEKSEIFDDQFSVERPDGSNFTLKIRSTKLEDSAMYFCASRGLAGGNIQYFGAGTRLSVL.

V usage is TRBV9 and J usage is TRBJ1-1; D not certain. Germline values: CDR1 SGDLS, CDR2 YYNGEE. There are 14 residues in the CDR3. Trimming stripped 3 bases from V and 8 bases from J, with 17 bases between. DNA for the CDR3: TGTGCCAGCAGCGCGAGATCGGGGTACGAGGAAGCTTTCTTT. Protein sequence: CASSARSGYEEAFF.

The chain carries TRBV10-3 and TRBJ2-5, with D perhaps TRBD1 (6 bases). This CDR3 is built from 13 residues. V lost 3 bases and J 4 bases, leaving 9 bases between the germline ends. Germline CDR1 is ENHRY and CDR2 is SYGVKD. CDR3 sequence: CAISDGTLETQYF. CDR3 sequence (DNA): TGTGCCATCAGTGATGGGACATTAGAGACCCAGTACTTC.

The gene calls are TRBV10-3 and TRBJ1-5; D not resolved. V was clipped by 4 bases and J by 6 bases, with 13 bases between them. The CDR3 totals 14 residues. The V gene's germline CDR1 is ENHRY and CDR2 SYGVKD. The DNA of the CDR3 is TGTGCCATCAGTGTTGGGGATTGGAGTCAGCCCCAGCATTTT. It encodes CAISVGDWSQPQHF.

This clone was observed a handful of times. The chain has TRBV18 and TRBJ1-6; D is undetermined. Trimming took 1 base from V and 6 from J, leaving 13 bases between them. This CDR3 is built from 16 residues. Per the germline V gene, CDR1 is KGHSH and CDR2 is LQKENI. The CDR3 bases are TGTGCCAGCTCACCACGAAGCACAGCCGCTAATTCACCCCTCCACTTT. It is translated as CASSPRSTAANSPLHF.

J is TRBJ1-2 and V is TRBV28; D might be TRBD1 (5 bases). With 4 bases removed from V and 4 bases from J, the gap between germline ends came to 16 bases. This CDR3 has 15 amino acids. CDR1 and CDR2 from the germline V gene are MDHEN and SYDVKM. The CDR3 DNA follows: TGTGCCAGCAGTTCAGGGACGGGTCAGGGCTATGGCTACACCTTC. Translated, it gives CASSSGTGQGYGYTF.

V is TRBV4-1 and J is TRBJ2-1, with 12 bases identical to TRBD1. Germline V lookup: CDR1 MGHRA, CDR2 YSYEKL. V lost 4 bases and J lost 7; bases outside the gene matches: 8. The CDR3 runs to 16 residues. The CDR3 nucleotides are TGCGCCAGCAGCCGGGAGGGACAGGGGGCTTTGAATGAGCAGTTCTTC. Its translation: CASSREGQGALNEQFF.

The chain recombines TRBV29-1 with TRBJ2-1; perhaps TRBD1 as D (6 bases). Germline loops: CDR1 SQVTM, CDR2 ANQGSEA. The CDR3 totals 15 residues. V lost 2 bases, J lost 6 bases, and 17 bases lay in between. The CDR3 DNA reads TGCAGCGTTGAAAATACAGGGTATATACGCAATGAGCAGTTCTTC. Translated: CSVENTGYIRNEQFF.

This clone appeared once. This CDR3 is CASSYERGATYEQYF. In DNA, the CDR3 is TGTGCCAGCAGTTACGAGCGGGGGGCGACCTACGAGCAGTACTTC. The chain couples TRBV6-5 to TRBJ2-7; 9 bases are shared with TRBD2. This CDR3 spans 15 amino acids. Unmatched junction bases numbered 4, after V lost 2 bases and J lost 2 bases. Germline-derived CDR1 and CDR2 are MNHEY and SVGAGI.

The genes are TRBV19 and TRBJ2-3; 8 bases fit TRBD2. This CDR3 contains 13 residues. The junction had 5 bases not matched to a gene; V was cut back by 11 bases and J by 1 base. CDR1 is LNHDA and CDR2 is SQIVND in the germline V gene (reference sequence). The CDR3 protein is CAVAGRGTDTQYF. The CDR3 nucleotides read TGTGCCGTAGCGGGGAGGGGCACAGATACGCAGTATTTT. Drawing the rest from reference TRBV19 and TRBJ2-3, the complete variable domain is DGGITQSPKYLFRKEGQNVTLSCEQNLNHDAMYWYRQDPGQGLRLIYYSQIVNDFQKGDIAEGYSVSREKKESFPLTVTSAQKNPTAFYLCAVAGRGTDTQYFGPGTRLTVL.

The V gene is TRBV4-1, the J gene TRBJ1-4; D ambiguous. The CDR3 sequence is 15 residues long. Germline assignment: CDR1 MGHRA and CDR2 YSYEKL. Trimming removed 0 bases from V and 10 bases from J, with 15 bases in between. DNA for the CDR3: TGCGCCAGCAGCCAAGATCCCTCCCCCTCGGCAAAACTGTTTTTT. Encoded protein: CASSQDPSPSAKLFF.

This chain joins TRBV29-1 and TRBJ2-7; D not resolved. Germline V gene data show CDR1 as SQVTM and CDR2 as ANQGSEA. The CDR3 has 10 residues. Trimming removed 7 bases from V and 7 bases from J, with 11 bases in between. The DNA of the CDR3 is TGCAGCGCGGGTTTTTGGGAGCAGTACTTC. It encodes CSAGFWEQYF.

For this clone: In the same sample, other DNA sequences code for this CDR3. This rearrangement joins TRBV10-3 to TRBJ2-7; TRBD2 is a possible D gene (5 bases). This CDR3 contains 14 residues. Trimming left V 0 bases short and J 2 bases short, with 8 bases between. Germline V lookup: CDR1 ENHRY, CDR2 SYGVKD. The CDR3 DNA sequence: TGTGCCATCAGTGAGTCTCCGACTACCTACGAGCAGTACTTC. As protein: CAISESPTTYEQYF.

The rearrangement joins TRBV6-1 to TRBJ2-1; the match to TRBD2 covers 11 bases. V was clipped by 2 bases and J by 0 bases; unmatched bases: 15. Germline lookup yields CDR1 MNHNS and CDR2 SASEGT. The CDR3 is made up of 21 amino acids. CDR3 region: CASSERGPRASGGSSYNEQFF. CDR3 DNA: TGTGCCAGCAGTGAACGGGGTCCGAGGGCTAGCGGGGGGTCCTCCTACAATGAGCAGTTCTTC.

This chain connects TRBV7-3 to TRBJ2-3, with TRBD1 identical over 7 bases. The V gene's germline CDR1 is SGHTA and CDR2 FQGTGA. The CDR3 length is 14 residues. V gave up 5 bases and J gave up 8 bases; unmatched junction bases: 10. CDR3 sequence (DNA): TGTGCCAGCAGCCCGACCCGGGACAGTTCTACGCAGTATTTT. Its protein product is CASSPTRDSSTQYF.